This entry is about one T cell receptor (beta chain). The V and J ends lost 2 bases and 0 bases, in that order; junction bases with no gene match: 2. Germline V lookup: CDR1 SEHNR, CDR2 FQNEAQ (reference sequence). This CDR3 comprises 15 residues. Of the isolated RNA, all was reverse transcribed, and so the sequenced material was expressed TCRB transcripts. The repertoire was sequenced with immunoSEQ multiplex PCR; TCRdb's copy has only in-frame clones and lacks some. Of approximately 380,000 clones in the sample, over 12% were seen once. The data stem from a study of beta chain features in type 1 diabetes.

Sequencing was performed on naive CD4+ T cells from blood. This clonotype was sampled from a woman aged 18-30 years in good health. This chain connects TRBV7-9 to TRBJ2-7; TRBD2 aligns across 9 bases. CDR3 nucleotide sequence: TGTGCCAGCAGCTTAAGACTAGCGGACTCCTACGAGCAGTACTTC. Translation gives CASSLRLADSYEQYF.